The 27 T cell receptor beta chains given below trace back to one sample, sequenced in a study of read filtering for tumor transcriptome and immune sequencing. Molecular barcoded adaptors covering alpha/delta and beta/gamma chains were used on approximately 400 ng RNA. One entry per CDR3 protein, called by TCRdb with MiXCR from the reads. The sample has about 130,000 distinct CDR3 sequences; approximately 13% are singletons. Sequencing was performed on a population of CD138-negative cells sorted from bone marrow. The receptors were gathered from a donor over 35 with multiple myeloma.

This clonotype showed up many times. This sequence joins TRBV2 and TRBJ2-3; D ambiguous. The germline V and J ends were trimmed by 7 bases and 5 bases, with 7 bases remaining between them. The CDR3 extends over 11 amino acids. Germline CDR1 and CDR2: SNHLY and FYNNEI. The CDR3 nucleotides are TGTGCCAGCAACCAAAAAGATACGCAGTATTTT. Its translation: CASNQKDTQYF.

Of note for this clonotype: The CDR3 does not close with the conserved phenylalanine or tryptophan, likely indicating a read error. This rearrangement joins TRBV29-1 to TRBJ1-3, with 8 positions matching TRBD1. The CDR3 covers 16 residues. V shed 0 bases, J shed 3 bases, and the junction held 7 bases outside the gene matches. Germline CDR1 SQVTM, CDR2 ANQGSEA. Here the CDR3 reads CSVEDRTGNLGNTIYI. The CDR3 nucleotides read TGCAGCGTTGAAGATAGGACAGGGAATCTTGGAAACACCATATATATT.

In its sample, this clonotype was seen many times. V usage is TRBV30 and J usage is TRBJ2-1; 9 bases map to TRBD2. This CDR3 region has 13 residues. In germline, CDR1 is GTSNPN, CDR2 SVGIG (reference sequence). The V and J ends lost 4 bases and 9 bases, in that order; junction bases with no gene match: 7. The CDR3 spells CAWTSGTSSEQFF. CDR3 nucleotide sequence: TGTGCCTGGACTTCCGGGACTAGCAGTGAGCAGTTCTTC. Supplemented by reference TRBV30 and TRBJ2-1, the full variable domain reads SQTIHQWPATLVQPVGSPLSLECTVEGTSNPNLYWYRQAAGRGLQLLFYSVGIGQISSEVPQNLSASRPQDRQFILSSKKLLLSDSGFYLCAWTSGTSSEQFFGPGTRLTVL.

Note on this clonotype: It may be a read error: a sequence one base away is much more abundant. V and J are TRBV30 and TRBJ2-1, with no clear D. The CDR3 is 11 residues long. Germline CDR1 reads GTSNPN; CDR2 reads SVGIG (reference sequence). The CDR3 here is CAWAVAGEQSF. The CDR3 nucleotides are TGTGCCTGGGCCGTAGCCGGTGAGCAGTCCTTC.

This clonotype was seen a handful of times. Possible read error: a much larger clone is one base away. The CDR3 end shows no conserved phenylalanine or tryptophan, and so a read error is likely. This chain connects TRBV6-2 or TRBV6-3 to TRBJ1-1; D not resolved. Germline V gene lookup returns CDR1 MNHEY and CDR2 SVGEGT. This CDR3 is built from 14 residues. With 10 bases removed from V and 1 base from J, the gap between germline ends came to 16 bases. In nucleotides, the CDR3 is TGTGCCACTTTGCGGTGGGCATCGAACACTGAAGCTTTCCTT. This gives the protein CATLRWASNTEAFL.

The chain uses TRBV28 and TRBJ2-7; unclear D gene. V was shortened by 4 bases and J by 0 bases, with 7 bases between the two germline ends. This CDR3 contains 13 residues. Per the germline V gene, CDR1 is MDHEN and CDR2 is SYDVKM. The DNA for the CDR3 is TGTGCCAGCAGTTCGGAAAGCTCCTACGAGCAGTACTTC. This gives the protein CASSSESSYEQYF.

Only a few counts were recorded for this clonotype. CDR3 coding DNA: TGCGCCAGCAGCTTGGGGCAGGGACCCTACGAGCAGTACTTC. Its translation is CASSLGQGPYEQYF. The rearrangement joins TRBV5-1 to TRBJ2-7; D tentatively fits TRBD1 or TRBD2 (5 bases each). The CDR3 extends over 14 amino acids. V lost 0 bases and J lost 2, with 9 bases in between. Germline assignment: CDR1 SGHRS and CDR2 YFSETQ.

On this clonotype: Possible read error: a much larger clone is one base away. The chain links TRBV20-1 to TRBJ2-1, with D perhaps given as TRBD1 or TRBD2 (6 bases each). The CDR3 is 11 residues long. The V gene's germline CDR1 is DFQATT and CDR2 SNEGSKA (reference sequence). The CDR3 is CRGGQENEQFF. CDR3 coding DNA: TGCAGGGGGGGCCAGGAGAATGAGCAGTTCTTC.

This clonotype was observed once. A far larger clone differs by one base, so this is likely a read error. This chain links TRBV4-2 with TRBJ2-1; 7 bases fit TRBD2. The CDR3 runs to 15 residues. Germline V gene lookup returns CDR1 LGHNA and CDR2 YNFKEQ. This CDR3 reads CASSPTGGSVYEQFF. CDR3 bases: TGCGCCAGCAGCCCGACTGGCGGGAGCGTCTATGAGCAGTTCTTC.

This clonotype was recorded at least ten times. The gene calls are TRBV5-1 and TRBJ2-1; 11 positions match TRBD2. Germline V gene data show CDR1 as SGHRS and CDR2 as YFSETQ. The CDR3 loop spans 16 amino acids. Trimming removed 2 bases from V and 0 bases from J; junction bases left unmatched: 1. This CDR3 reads CASSFSGRASYNEQFF. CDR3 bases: TGCGCCAGCAGCTTTAGCGGGAGGGCCTCCTACAATGAGCAGTTCTTC.

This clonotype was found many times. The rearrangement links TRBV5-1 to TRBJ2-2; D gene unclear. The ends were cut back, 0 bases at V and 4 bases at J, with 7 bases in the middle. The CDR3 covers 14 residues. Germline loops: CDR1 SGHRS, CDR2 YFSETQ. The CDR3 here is CASSLELSTGELFF. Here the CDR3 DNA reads TGCGCCAGCAGCTTGGAGTTGAGCACCGGGGAGCTGTTTTTT. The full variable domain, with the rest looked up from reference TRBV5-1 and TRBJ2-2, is KAGVTQTPRYLIKTRGQQVTLSCSPISGHRSVSWYQQTPGQGLQFLFEYFSETQRNKGNFPGRFSGRQFSNSRSEMNVSTLELGDSALYLCASSLELSTGELFFGEGSRLTVL.

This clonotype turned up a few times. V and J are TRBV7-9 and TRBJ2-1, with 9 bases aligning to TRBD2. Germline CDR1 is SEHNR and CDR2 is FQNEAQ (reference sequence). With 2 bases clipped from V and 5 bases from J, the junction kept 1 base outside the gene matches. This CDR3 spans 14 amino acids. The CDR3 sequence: CASSLLAGNNEQFF. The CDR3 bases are TGTGCCAGCAGCTTACTAGCGGGGAACAATGAGCAGTTCTTC.

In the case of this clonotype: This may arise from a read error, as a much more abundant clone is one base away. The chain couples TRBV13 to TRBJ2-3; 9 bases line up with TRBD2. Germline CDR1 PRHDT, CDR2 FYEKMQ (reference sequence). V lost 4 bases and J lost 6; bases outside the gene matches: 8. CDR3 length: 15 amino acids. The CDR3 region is CASSSKTSGDDTQYF. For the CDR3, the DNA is TGTGCCAGCAGCTCCAAGACTAGCGGTGATGATACGCAGTATTTT.

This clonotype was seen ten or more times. CDR3 region: CASSLAGNQPQHF. DNA for the CDR3: TGTGCCAGCAGTTTGGCGGGAAATCAGCCCCAGCATTTT. This sequence joins TRBV12-3 or TRBV12-4 and TRBJ1-5; D not resolved. The V end lost 3 bases, the J end lost 4 bases, and 7 bases lay between the germline ends. This CDR3 contains 13 residues.

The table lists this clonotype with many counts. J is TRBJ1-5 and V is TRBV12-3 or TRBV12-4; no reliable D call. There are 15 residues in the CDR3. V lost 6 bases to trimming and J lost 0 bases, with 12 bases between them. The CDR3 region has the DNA TGTGCCAGCAGGGGAAAAGATCATAGCAATCAGCCCCAGCATTTT. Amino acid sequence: CASRGKDHSNQPQHF.

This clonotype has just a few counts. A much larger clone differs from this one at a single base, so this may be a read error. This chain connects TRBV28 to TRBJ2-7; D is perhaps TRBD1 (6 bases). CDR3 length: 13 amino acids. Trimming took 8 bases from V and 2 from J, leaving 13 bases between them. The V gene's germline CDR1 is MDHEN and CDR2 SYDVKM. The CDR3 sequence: CASDNRVPYEQYF. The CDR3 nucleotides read TGTGCCAGCGATAACAGGGTCCCCTACGAGCAGTACTTC.

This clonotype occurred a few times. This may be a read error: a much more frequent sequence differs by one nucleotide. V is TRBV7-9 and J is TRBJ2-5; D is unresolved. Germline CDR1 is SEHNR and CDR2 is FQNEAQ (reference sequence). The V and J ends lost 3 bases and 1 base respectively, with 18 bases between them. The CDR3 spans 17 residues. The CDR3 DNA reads TGTGCCAGCAGCTTGAGGAGTCTCTATATACTCCAAGAGACCCAGTACTTC. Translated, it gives CASSLRSLYILQETQYF.

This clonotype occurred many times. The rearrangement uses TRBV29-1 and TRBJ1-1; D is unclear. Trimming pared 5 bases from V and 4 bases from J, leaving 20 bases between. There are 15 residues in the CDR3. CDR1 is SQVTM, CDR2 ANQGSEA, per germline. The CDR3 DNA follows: TGCAGCGTTTACCTTTTAGAGGGTAGATTCACTGAAGCTTTCTTT. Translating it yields CSVYLLEGRFTEAFF.

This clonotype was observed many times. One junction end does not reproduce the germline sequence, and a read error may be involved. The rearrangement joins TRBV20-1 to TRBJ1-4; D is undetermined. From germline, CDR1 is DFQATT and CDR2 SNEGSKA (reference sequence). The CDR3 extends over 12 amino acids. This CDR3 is CSVLATNEKLLF. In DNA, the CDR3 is TGCAGTGTATTAGCAACTAATGAAAAACTGCTTTTT.

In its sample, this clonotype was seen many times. CDR3 in DNA: TGTGCCAGCAGTTCGAGCGGCGCTAGCGGATACCAAGAGACCCAGTACTTC. It is translated as CASSSSGASGYQETQYF. V is TRBV28 and J is TRBJ2-5, with 7 bases matching TRBD2. The CDR3 is 17 residues long. Germline V gives CDR1 MDHEN, CDR2 SYDVKM. The junction had 11 bases not matched to a gene; V was cut back by 4 bases and J by 0 bases.

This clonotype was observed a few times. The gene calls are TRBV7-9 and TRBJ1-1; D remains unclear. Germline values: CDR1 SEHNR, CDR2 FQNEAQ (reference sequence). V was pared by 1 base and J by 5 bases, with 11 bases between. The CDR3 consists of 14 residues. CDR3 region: CASSLGMRVTEAFF. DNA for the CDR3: TGTGCCAGCAGCTTAGGGATGAGGGTTACTGAAGCTTTCTTT.

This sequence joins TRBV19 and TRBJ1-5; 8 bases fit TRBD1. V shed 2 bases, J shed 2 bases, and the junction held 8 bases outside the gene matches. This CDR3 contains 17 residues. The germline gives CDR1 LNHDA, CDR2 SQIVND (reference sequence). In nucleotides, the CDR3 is TGTGCCAGTAGTATAACCCACACAGGGGGTGGCAATCAGCCCCAGCATTTT. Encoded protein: CASSITHTGGGNQPQHF.

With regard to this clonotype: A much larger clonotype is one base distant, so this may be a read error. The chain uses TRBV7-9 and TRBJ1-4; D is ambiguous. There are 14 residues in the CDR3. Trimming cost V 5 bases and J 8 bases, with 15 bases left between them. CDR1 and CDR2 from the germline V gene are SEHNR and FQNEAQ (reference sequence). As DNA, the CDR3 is TGTGCCAGCAGCCTCGACGCCGCGCTGGAAAAACTGTTTTTT. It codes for CASSLDAALEKLFF.

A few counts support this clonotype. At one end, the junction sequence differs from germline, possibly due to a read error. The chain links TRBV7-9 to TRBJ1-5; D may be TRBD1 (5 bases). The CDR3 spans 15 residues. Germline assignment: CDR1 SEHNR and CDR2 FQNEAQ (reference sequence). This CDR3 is CASSFGQGGNQPRHF. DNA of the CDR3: TGTGCCAGCAGCTTCGGGCAGGGTGGCAATCAGCCCCGGCATTTT.

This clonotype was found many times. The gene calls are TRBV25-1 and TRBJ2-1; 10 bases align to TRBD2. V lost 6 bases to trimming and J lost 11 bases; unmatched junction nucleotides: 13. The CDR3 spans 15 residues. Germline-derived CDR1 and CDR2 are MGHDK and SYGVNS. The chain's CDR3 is CASRGAGGSSSQQFF. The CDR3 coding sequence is TGTGCCAGCAGGGGAGCGGGAGGGTCCTCTAGTCAGCAGTTCTTC.

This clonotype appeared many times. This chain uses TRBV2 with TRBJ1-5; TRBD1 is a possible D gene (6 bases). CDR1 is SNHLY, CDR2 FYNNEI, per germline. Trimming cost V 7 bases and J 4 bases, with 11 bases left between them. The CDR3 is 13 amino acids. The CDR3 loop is CASTSDSNQPQHF. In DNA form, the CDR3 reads TGTGCCAGCACCTCGGACAGTAATCAGCCCCAGCATTTT.

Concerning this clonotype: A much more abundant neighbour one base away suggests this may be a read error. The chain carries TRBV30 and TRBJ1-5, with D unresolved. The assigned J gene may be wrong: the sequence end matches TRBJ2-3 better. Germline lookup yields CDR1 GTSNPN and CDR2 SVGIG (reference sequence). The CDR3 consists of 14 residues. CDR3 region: CAWSVRGINQPQYF. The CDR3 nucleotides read TGTGCCTGGAGTGTACGTGGTATTAATCAGCCCCAGTATTTT.